Listed below are T cell receptor beta chains from one sample, sequenced in a study of chemoradiotherapy in HPV16-positive cancers. Clones were read by immunoSEQ multiplex PCR, and TCRdb kept only the in-frame ones, dropping some. The sample lists tens of thousands of clones; over 75% were seen once. The source was blood, collected from a patient who underwent chemoradiotherapy. These receptors originate from a human donor with HPV-associated anogenital cancer. The CDR3 runs from the conserved cysteine through the conserved F or W.

CDR3: CASSRTGSRVYEQYF
V: TRBV19
J: TRBJ2-7

CDR3: CASSTNRGMNTEAFF
V: TRBV6-5
J: TRBJ1-1

CDR3: CASSLEGRGGTDTQYF
V: TRBV5-1
J: TRBJ2-3

CDR3: CASSEARSPGQFF
V: TRBV6-1
J: TRBJ2-1

CDR3: CSVDWPNGGETQYF
V: TRBV29-1
J: TRBJ2-5

CDR3: CSSARGGSTDTQYF
V: TRBV29-1
J: TRBJ2-3

CDR3: CASSFGTQPTGELFF
V: TRBV5-1
J: TRBJ2-2

CDR3: CASSPPGYPNTEAFF
V: TRBV6-5
J: TRBJ1-1

CDR3: CASSPKGGLDTEAFF
V: TRBV18
J: TRBJ1-1

CDR3: CASSLGYYEQYF
V: TRBV7-9
J: TRBJ2-7